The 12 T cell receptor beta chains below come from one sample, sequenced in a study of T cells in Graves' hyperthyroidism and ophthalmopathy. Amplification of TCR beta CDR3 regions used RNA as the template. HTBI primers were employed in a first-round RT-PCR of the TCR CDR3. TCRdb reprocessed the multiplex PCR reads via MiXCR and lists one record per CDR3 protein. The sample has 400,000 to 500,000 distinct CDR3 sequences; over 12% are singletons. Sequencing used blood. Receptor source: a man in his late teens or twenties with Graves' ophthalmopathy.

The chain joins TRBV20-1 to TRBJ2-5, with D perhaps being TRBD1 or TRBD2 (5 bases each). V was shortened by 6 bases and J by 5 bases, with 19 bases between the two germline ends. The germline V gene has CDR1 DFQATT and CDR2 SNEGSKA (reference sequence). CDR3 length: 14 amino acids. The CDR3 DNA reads TGCAGTGCCACCAGATATACAGGAGGCGAGACCCAGTACTTC. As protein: CSATRYTGGETQYF.

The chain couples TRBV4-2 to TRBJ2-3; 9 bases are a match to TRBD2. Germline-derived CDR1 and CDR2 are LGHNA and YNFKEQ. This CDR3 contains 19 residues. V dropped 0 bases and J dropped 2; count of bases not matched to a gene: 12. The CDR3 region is CASSQDQSRLAAPTDTQYF. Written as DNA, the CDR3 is TGTGCCAGCAGCCAAGATCAAAGTAGACTAGCGGCTCCCACAGATACGCAGTATTTT.

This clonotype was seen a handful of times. CDR3 loop: CAWSVFSGRLTGELFF. CDR3 DNA sequence: TGTGCCTGGAGTGTTTTCAGCGGGAGGTTAACCGGGGAGCTGTTTTTT. V is TRBV30 and J is TRBJ2-2; 9 nucleotides match TRBD2. V shed 0 bases, J shed 5 bases, and the junction held 7 bases outside the gene matches. The CDR3 is 16 residues long. Germline lookup yields CDR1 GTSNPN and CDR2 SVGIG (reference sequence).

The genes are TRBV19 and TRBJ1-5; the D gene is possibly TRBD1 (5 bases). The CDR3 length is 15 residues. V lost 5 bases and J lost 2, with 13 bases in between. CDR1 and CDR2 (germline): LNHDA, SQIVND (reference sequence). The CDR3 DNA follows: TGTGCCAGTAGTCTCTGGGACTCGCGCAATCAGCCCCAGCATTTT. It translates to CASSLWDSRNQPQHF.

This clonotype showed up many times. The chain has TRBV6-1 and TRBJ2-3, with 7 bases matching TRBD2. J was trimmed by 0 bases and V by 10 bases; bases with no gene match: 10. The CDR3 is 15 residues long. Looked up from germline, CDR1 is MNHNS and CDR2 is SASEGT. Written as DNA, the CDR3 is TGTGCCACCGAAGGAGCGGGATCTAGCACAGATACGCAGTATTTT. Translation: CATEGAGSSTDTQYF.

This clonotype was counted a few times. CDR3 region: CASSWGAGQPQHF. CDR3 in DNA: TGTGCCAGCAGTTGGGGGGCCGGTCAGCCCCAGCATTTT. The rearrangement joins TRBV27 to TRBJ1-5; possible D gene TRBD1, 6 bases. Trimming removed 4 bases at V and 6 bases at J, with 10 bases between. CDR3 length: 13 residues. Germline CDR1 is MNHEY and CDR2 is SMNVEV (reference sequence).

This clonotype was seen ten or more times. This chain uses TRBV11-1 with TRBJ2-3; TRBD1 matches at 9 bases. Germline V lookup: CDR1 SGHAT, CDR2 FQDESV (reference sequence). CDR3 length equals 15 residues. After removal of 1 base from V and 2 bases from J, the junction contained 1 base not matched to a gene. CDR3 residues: CASSLGTGDTDTQYF. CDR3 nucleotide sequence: TGTGCCAGCAGCTTAGGGACAGGGGACACAGATACGCAGTATTTT.

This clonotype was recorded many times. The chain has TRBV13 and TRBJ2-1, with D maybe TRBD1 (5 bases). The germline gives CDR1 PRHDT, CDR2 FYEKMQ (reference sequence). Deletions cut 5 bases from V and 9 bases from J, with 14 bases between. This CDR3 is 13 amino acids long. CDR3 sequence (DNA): TGTGCCAGCAGCCCACCCTCTCAGGGTGAGCAGTTCTTC. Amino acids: CASSPPSQGEQFF.

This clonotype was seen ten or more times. Here the CDR3 reads CSVEGPQPQHF. The CDR3, as DNA: TGCAGCGTTGAGGGCCCTCAGCCCCAGCATTTT. The chain carries TRBV29-1 and TRBJ1-5; D not resolved. The CDR3 has 11 residues. Germline V lookup: CDR1 SQVTM, CDR2 ANQGSEA. V shed 3 bases and J shed 6 bases, with 6 bases lying between them.

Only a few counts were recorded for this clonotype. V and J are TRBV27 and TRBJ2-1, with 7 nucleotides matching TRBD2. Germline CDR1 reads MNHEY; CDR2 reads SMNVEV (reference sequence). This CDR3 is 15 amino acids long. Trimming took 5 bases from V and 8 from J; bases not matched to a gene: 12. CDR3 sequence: CASSPRDYQGDEQFF. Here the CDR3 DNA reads TGTGCCAGCAGTCCCCGGGACTACCAAGGGGATGAGCAGTTCTTC.

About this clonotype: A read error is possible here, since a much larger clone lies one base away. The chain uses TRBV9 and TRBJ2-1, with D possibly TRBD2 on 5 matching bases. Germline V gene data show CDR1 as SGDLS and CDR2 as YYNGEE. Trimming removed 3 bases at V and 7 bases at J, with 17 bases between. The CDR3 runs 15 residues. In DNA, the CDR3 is TGTGCCAGCAGCGGTTTTAGCGTGAGAGGGAATGAGCAGTTCTTC. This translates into CASSGFSVRGNEQFF.

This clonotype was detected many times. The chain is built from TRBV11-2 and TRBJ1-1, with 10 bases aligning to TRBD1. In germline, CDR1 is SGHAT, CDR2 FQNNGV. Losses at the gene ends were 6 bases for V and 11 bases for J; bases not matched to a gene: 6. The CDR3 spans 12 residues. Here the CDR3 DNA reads TGTGCCAGCAGTCGACAGGGGGCAGGGGCTTTCTTT. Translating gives CASSRQGAGAFF.